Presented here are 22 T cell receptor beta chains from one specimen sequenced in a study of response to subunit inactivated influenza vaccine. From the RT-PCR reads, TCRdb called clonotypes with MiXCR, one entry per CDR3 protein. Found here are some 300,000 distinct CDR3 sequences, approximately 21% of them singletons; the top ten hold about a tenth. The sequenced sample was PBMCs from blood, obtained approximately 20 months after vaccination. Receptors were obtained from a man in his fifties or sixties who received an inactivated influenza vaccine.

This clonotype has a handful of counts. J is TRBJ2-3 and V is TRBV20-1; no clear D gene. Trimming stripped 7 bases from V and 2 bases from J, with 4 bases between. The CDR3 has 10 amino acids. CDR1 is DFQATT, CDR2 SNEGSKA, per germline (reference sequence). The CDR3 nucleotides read TGCAGTGGAGCCACAGATACGCAGTATTTT. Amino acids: CSGATDTQYF.

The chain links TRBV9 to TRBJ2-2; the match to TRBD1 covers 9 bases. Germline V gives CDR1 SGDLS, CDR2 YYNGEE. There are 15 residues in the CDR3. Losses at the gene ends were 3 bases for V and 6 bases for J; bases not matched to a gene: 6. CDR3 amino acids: CASSGTGGAAGELFF. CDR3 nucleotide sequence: TGTGCCAGCAGCGGTACAGGGGGCGCGGCCGGGGAGCTGTTTTTT.

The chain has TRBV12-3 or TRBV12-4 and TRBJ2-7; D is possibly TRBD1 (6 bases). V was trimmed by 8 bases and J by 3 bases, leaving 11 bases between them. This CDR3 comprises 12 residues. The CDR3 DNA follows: TGTGCCAGCGGACAGATATACTACGAGCAGTACTTC. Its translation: CASGQIYYEQYF.

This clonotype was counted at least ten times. The DNA of the CDR3 is TGTGCCATCAGATACGGGACAGATATCAACACTGAAGCTTTCTTT. Protein product: CAIRYGTDINTEAFF. The chain joins TRBV10-3 to TRBJ1-1, with 7 bases fitting TRBD1. V shed 6 bases and J 2 bases; nucleotides not matched to a gene: 9. Germline V gene lookup returns CDR1 ENHRY and CDR2 SYGVKD. The CDR3 is made up of 15 amino acids.

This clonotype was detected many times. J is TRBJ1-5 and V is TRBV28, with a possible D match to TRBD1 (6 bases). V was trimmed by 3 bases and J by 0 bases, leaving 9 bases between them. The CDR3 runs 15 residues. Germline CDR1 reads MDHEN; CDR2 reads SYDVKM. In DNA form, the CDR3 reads TGTGCCAGCAGTTTCACAGGGATTAGCAATCAGCCCCAGCATTTT. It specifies CASSFTGISNQPQHF.

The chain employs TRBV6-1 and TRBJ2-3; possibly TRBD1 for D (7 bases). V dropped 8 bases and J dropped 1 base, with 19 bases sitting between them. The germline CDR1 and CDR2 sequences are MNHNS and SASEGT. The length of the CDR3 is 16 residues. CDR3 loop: CASGNTWRGRTDTQYF. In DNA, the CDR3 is TGTGCCAGCGGAAATACCTGGAGGGGGCGCACAGATACGCAGTATTTT.

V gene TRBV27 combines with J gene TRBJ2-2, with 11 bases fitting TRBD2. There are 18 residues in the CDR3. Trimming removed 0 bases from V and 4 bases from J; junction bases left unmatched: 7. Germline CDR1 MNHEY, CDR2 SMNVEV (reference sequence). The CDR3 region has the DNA TGTGCCAGCAGTTTATCGGCTAGCGGGAGGAGTCGCACCGGGGAGCTGTTTTTT. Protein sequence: CASSLSASGRSRTGELFF.

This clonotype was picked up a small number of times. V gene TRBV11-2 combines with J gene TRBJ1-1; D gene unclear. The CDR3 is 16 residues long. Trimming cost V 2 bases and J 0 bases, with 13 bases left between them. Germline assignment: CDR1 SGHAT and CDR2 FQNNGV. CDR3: CASSLSIGRLNTEAFF. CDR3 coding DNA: TGTGCCAGCAGCTTAAGTATAGGCAGGTTGAACACTGAAGCTTTCTTT.

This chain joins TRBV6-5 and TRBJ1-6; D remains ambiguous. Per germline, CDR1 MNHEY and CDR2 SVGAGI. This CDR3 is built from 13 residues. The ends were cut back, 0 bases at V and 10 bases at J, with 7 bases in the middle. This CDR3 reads CASSYSEGSPLHF. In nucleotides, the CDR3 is TGTGCCAGCAGTTACTCCGAAGGCTCACCCCTCCACTTT.

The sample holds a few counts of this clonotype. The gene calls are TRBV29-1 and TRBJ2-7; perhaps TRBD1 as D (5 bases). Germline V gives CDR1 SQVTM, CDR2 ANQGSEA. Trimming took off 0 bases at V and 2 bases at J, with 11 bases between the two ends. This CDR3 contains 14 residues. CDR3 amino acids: CSVEDFQGTYEQYF. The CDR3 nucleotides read TGCAGCGTTGAAGATTTCCAGGGTACCTACGAGCAGTACTTC.

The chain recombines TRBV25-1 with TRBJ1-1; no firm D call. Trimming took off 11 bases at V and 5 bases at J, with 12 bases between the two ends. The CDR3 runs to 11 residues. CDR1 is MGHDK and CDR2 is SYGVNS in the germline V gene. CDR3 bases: TGTGCCGCCCTGGAGGGAACTGAAGCTTTCTTT. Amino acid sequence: CAALEGTEAFF. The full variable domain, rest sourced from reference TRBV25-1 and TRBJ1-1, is EADIYQTPRYLVIGTGKKITLECSQTMGHDKMYWYQQDPGMELHLIHYSYGVNSTEKGDLSSESTVSRIRTEHFPLTLESARPSHTSQYLCAALEGTEAFFGQGTRLTVV.

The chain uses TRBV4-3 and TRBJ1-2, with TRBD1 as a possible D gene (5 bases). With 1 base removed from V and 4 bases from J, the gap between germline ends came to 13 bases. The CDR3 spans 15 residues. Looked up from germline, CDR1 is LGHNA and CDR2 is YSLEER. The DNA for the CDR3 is TGCGCCAGCAGCCAAGTGGGCTTGGGGGGCTATGGCTACACCTTC. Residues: CASSQVGLGGYGYTF.

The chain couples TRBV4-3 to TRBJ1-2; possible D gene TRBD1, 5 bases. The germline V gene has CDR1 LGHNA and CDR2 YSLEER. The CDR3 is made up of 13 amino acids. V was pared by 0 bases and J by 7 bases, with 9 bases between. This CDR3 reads CASSQDGRGGYTF. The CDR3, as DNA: TGCGCCAGCAGCCAAGATGGGAGGGGTGGCTACACCTTC.

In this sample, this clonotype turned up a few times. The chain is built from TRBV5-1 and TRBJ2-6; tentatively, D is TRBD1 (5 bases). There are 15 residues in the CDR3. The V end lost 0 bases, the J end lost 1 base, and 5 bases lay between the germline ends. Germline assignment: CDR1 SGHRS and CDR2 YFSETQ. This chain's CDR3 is CASSLEGSGANVLTF. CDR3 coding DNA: TGCGCCAGCAGCTTGGAGGGGTCTGGGGCCAACGTCCTGACTTTC.

DNA of the CDR3: TGTGCCAGCAGTTTCTCAAGCGGAGGCGGTTCCAATGAGCAGTTCTTC. Its protein product is CASSFSSGGGSNEQFF. The chain combines TRBV28 with TRBJ2-1; a weak D match, TRBD2 (5 bases). Trimming stripped 3 bases from V and 6 bases from J, with 18 bases between. This CDR3 contains 16 residues. Germline V CDR1 and CDR2: MDHEN, SYDVKM. Using reference TRBV28 and TRBJ2-1 for the parts outside the CDR3, the full variable domain is DVKVTQSSRYLVKRTGEKVFLECVQDMDHENMFWYRQDPGLGLRLIYFSYDVKMKEKGDIPEGYSVSREKKERFSLILESASTNQTSMYLCASSFSSGGGSNEQFFGPGTRLTVL.

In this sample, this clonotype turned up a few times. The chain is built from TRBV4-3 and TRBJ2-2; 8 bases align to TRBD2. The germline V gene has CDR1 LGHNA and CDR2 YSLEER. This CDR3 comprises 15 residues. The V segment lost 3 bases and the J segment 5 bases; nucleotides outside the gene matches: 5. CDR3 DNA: TGCGCCAGCAGCCAGTTAGCGGGGCGAACCGGGGAGCTGTTTTTT. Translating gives CASSQLAGRTGELFF.

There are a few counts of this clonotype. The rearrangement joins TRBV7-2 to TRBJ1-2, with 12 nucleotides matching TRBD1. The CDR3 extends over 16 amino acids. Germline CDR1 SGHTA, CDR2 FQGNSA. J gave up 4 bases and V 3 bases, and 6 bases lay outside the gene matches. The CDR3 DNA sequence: TGTGCCAGCAGCTTGGGACAGGGGGCCATATCCTATGGCTACACCTTC. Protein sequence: CASSLGQGAISYGYTF.

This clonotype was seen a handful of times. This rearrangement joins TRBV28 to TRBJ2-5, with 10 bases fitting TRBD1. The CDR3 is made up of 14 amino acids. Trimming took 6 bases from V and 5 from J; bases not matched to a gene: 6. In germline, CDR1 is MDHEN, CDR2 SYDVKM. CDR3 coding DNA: TGTGCCAGCAGACGAAGGGGACAGGGGGAGACCCAGTACTTC. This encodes CASRRRGQGETQYF.

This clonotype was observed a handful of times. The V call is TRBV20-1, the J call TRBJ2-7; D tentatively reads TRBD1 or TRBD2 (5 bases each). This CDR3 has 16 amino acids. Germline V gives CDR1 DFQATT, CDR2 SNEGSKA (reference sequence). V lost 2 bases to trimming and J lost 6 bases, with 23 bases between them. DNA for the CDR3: TGCAGTGCTAGATCGCCGTTGGCAGGGACGTATGCCGAGCAGTACTTC. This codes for CSARSPLAGTYAEQYF.

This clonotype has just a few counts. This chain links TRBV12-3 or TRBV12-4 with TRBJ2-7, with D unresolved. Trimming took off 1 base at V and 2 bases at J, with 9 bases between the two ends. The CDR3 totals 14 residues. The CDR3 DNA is TGTGCCAGCAGTTTAGGGACCGAGGCCTACGAGCAGTACTTC. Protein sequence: CASSLGTEAYEQYF.

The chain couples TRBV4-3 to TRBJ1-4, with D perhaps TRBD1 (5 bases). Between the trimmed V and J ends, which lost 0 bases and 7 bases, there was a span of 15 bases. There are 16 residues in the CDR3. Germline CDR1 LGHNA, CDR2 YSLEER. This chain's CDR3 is CASSQDAGHGGEKLFF. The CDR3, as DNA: TGCGCCAGCAGCCAAGATGCAGGGCACGGGGGTGAAAAACTGTTTTTT.

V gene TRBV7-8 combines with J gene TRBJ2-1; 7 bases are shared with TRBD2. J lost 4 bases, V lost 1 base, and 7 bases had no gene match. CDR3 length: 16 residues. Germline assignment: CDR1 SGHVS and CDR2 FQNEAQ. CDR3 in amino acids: CASSLEIAGPYNEQFF. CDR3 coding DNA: TGTGCCAGCAGCTTAGAAATAGCGGGCCCTTACAATGAGCAGTTCTTC.